Below are 13 T cell receptor beta chains sequenced from a single sample in a study of OX40 agonist ivuxolimab in advanced cancers. Library preparation employed the immunoSEQ multiplex PCR assay. Not all clones reach the TCRdb copy of this immuneACCESS table, which keeps in-frame sequences only. Checked studies attribute under half of the gap to unresolved V genes and leave the rest unexplained. The sample records about 67,000 clones, 80% to 90% of which are singletons. Roughly 4.2% of the sample is in the top ten clones. Sequenced material: CD4+ or CD8+ T cells sorted from blood, taken in a trial of the OX40 agonist ivuxolimab. The receptors here all came from an adult with an advanced solid tumor such as melanoma, head and neck, liver or kidney cancer.

J is TRBJ2-1 and V is TRBV30; D unclear. Germline values: CDR1 GTSNPN, CDR2 SVGIG (reference sequence). The V end was cut by 0 bases, the J end by 0 bases, with 6 bases between. The CDR3 loop spans 14 amino acids. In DNA form, the CDR3 reads TGTGCCTGGAGTGTCGAGAGCTCCTACAATGAGCAGTTCTTC. Its protein product is CAWSVESSYNEQFF.

The CDR3 sequence: CASSFRGTGSADTQYF. CDR3 in DNA: TGTGCCAGCAGCTTCCGAGGGACAGGGTCCGCAGATACGCAGTATTTT. The gene calls are TRBV7-2 and TRBJ2-3; 9 bases line up with TRBD1. The CDR3 length is 16 residues. With V trimmed by 3 bases and J by 4 bases, 8 bases remained unmatched. CDR1 is SGHTA and CDR2 is FQGNSA in the germline V gene.

In its sample, this clone was seen a few times. This sequence joins TRBV7-9 and TRBJ2-7; 7 bases are a match to TRBD2. The CDR3 consists of 13 residues. V gave up 3 bases and J gave up 7 bases; unmatched junction bases: 6. Per germline, CDR1 SEHNR and CDR2 FQNEAQ (reference sequence). Written as DNA, the CDR3 is TGTGCCAGCAGCTTCTCGCGGGGGTTTGAGCAGTACTTC. Protein: CASSFSRGFEQYF.

The V call is TRBV6-6, the J call TRBJ2-7; possibly TRBD1 for D (5 bases). The CDR3 covers 13 residues. Trimming took 5 bases from V and 5 from J, leaving 13 bases between them. Germline loops: CDR1 MNHNY, CDR2 SVGAGI (reference sequence). The CDR3 is CASSRNEGDEQYF. The CDR3 DNA sequence: TGTGCCAGCAGTAGGAACGAAGGGGACGAGCAGTACTTC.

On this clone: An end of the junction does not agree with germline; a read error may underlie this. The rearrangement joins TRBV4-1 to TRBJ2-5; D is perhaps TRBD2 (6 bases). CDR1 is MGHRA and CDR2 is YSYEKL in the germline V gene. This CDR3 region has 15 residues. CDR3 loop: CASSQGRGSQETRYF. The DNA for the CDR3 is TGCGCCAGCAGCCAAGGGAGGGGTTCCCAAGAGACCCGGTACTTC.

The chain joins TRBV27 to TRBJ2-1; the match to TRBD2 covers 9 bases. Trimming removed 3 bases from V and 6 bases from J; junction bases left unmatched: 6. CDR3 size: 15 residues. CDR1 MNHEY and CDR2 SMNVEV come from the germline V gene (reference sequence). The CDR3 DNA sequence: TGTGCCAGCAGTTTCTCTAGCGGGACTGGCAATGAGCAGTTCTTC. Amino acids: CASSFSSGTGNEQFF.

The J gene is TRBJ2-7, the V gene TRBV4-2; D is unclear. Per the germline V gene, CDR1 is LGHNA and CDR2 is YNFKEQ. V was clipped by 3 bases and J by 5 bases, with 20 bases between them. CDR3 size: 16 residues. CDR3 sequence: CASSHDLDDLQDEQYF. Written as DNA, the CDR3 is TGTGCCAGCAGCCATGACCTGGACGACCTCCAAGACGAGCAGTACTTC.

The V call is TRBV5-5, the J call TRBJ1-4, with D perhaps matching TRBD1 (6 bases). The CDR3 contains 16 residues. V gave up 0 bases and J gave up 10 bases, with 19 bases separating them. Germline V gives CDR1 SGHKS, CDR2 YYEKEE (reference sequence). The chain's CDR3 is CASSLAEGGARGKLFF. In DNA form, the CDR3 reads TGTGCCAGCAGCTTGGCCGAGGGGGGCGCCCGGGGAAAACTGTTTTTT.

The V gene is TRBV5-4, the J gene TRBJ2-1; possibly TRBD2 for D (6 bases). Trimming removed 0 bases at V and 2 bases at J, with 12 bases between. The CDR3 is 16 amino acids. Looked up from germline, CDR1 is SGHNT and CDR2 is YYREEE (reference sequence). CDR3: CASSLDPSATYNEQFF. The DNA of the CDR3 is TGTGCCAGCAGCTTGGATCCTAGCGCCACCTACAATGAGCAGTTCTTC.

V usage is TRBV7-9 and J usage is TRBJ1-2; D possibly corresponds to TRBD1 (6 bases). Germline values: CDR1 SEHNR, CDR2 FQNEAQ (reference sequence). CDR3 size: 13 residues. V lost 5 bases to trimming and J lost 2 bases, with 9 bases between them. CDR3 in amino acids: CASSGDTNYGYTF. Here the CDR3 DNA reads TGTGCCAGCAGCGGGGACACAAACTATGGCTACACCTTC.

The genes are TRBV14 and TRBJ2-3; the match to TRBD2 covers 7 bases. V lost 5 bases and J lost 0; bases outside the gene matches: 8. This CDR3 region has 16 residues. Germline-derived CDR1 and CDR2 are SGHDN and FVKESK. CDR3 bases: TGTGCCAGCAGCTACGAGCGGGGACCTAGCACAGATACGCAGTATTTT. Amino acid sequence: CASSYERGPSTDTQYF.

The chain employs TRBV29-1 and TRBJ2-7; a possible D gene is TRBD2 (5 bases). Germline V lookup: CDR1 SQVTM, CDR2 ANQGSEA. CDR3 length: 14 amino acids. Trimming took off 6 bases at V and 2 bases at J, with 17 bases between the two ends. In nucleotides, the CDR3 is TGCAGCGTAGCCCCGGAGGCAGTTACCTACGAGCAGTACTTC. This sequence encodes CSVAPEAVTYEQYF.

This clone was counted a single time. This chain uses TRBV7-2 with TRBJ2-7; 7 bases are a match to TRBD1. CDR1 and CDR2 (germline): SGHTA, FQGNSA. J gave up 13 bases and V 5 bases, and 14 bases lay outside the gene matches. The CDR3 is made up of 13 amino acids. The CDR3 is CASSAETGQSLYF. The CDR3 region has the DNA TGTGCCAGCAGCGCGGAGACGGGACAGTCTTTATACTTC.